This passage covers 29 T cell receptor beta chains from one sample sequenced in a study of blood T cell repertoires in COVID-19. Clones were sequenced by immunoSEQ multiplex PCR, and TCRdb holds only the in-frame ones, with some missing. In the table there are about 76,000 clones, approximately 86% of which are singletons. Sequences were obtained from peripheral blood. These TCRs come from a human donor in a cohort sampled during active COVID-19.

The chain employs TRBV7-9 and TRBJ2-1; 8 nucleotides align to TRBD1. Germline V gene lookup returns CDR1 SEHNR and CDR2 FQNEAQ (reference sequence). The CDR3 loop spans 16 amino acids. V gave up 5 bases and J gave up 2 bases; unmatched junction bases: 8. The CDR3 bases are TGTGCCAGCAGCAAAGACAGGGGAAGGACCTACAATGAGCAGTTCTTC. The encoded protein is CASSKDRGRTYNEQFF. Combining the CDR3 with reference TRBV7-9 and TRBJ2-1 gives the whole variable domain DTGVSQNPRHKITKRGQNVTFRCDPISEHNRLYWYRQTLGQGPEFLTYFQNEAQLEKSRLLSDRFSAERPKGSFSTLEIQRTEQGDSAMYLCASSKDRGRTYNEQFFGPGTRLTVL.

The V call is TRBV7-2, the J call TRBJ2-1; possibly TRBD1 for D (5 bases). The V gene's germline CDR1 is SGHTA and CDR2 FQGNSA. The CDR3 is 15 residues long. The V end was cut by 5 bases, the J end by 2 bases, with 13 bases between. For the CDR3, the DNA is TGTGCCAGCAGCCCAAGGGGCCCGACCTACAATGAGCAGTTCTTC. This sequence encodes CASSPRGPTYNEQFF.

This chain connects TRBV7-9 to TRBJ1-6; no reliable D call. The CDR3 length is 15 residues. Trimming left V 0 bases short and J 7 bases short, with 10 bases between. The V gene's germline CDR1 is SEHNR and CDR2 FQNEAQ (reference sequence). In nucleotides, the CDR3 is TGTGCCAGCAGCTTAGCGCGGAGGGCCAATTCACCCCTCCACTTT. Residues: CASSLARRANSPLHF.

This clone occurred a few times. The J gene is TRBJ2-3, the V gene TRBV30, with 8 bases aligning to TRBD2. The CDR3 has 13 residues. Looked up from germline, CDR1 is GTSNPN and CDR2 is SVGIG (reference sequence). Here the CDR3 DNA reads TGTGTTGGCGGGGGGCCGTACACAGATACGCAGTATTTT. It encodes CVGGGPYTDTQYF.

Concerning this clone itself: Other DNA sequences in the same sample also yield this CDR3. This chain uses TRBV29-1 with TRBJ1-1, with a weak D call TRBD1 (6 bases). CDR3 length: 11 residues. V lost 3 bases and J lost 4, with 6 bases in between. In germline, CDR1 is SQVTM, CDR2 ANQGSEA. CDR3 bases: TGCAGCGTTGACAGGGGCACTGAAGCTTTCTTT. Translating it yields CSVDRGTEAFF.

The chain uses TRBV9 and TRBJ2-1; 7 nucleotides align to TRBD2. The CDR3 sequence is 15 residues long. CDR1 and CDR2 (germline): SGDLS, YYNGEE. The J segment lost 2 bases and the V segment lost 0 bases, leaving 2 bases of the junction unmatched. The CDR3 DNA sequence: TGTGCCAGCAGCGTAGGGACTAGAACCTACAATGAGCAGTTCTTC. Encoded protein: CASSVGTRTYNEQFF.

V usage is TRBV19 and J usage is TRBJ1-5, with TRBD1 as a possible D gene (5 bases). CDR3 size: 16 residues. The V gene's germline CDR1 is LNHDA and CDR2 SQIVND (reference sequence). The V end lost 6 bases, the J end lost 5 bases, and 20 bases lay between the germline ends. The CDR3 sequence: CASSSARRGGDQPQHF. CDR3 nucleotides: TGTGCCAGTAGCAGCGCCAGAAGGGGCGGGGATCAGCCCCAGCATTTT.

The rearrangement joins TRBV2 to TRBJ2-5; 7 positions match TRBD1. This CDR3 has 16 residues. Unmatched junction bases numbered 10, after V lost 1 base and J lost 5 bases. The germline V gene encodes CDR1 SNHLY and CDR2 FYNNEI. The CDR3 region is CASSEVDSTGIETQYF. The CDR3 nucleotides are TGTGCCAGCAGTGAAGTGGATTCGACAGGGATTGAGACCCAGTACTTC. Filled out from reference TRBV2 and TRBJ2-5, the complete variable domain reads EPEVTQTPSHQVTQMGQEVILRCVPISNHLYFYWYRQILGQKVEFLVSFYNNEISEKSEIFDDQFSVERPDGSNFTLKIRSTKLEDSAMYFCASSEVDSTGIETQYFGPGTRLLVL.

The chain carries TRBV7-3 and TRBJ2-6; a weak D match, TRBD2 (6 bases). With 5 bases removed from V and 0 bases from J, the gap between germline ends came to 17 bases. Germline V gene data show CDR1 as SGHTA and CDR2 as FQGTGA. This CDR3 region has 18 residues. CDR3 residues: CASSRLGGANSGANVLTF. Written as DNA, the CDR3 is TGTGCCAGCAGCCGATTGGGGGGAGCTAACTCTGGGGCCAACGTCCTGACTTTC.

CDR3 sequence reads: CASSSTNRGLKPQHF. The CDR3 nucleotides read TGTGCCAGCAGCTCCACCAACAGGGGGTTAAAGCCCCAGCATTTT. The V and J genes are TRBV6-5 and TRBJ1-5; 8 positions match TRBD1. The germline V gene encodes CDR1 MNHEY and CDR2 SVGAGI. V trimming: 6 bases; J trimming: 8 bases; junction bases outside the gene matches: 12. This CDR3 is built from 15 residues.

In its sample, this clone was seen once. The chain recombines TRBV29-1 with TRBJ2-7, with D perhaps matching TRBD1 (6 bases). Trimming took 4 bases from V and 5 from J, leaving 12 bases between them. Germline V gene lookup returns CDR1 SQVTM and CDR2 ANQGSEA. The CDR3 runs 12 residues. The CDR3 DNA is TGCAGCGTTGGACAGGCCCGACACGAGCAGTACTTC. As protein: CSVGQARHEQYF.

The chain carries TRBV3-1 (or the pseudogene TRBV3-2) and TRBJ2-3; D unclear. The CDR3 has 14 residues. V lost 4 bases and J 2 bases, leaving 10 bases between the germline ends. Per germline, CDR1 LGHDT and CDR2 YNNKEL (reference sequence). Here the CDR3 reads CASSPSSPTDTQYF. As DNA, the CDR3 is TGTGCCAGCAGCCCCTCGAGTCCCACAGATACGCAGTATTTT.

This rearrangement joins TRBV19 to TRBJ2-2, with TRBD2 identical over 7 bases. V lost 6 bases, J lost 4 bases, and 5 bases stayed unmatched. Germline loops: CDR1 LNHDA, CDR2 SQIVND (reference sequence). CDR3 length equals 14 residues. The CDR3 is CASRTAGFTGELFF. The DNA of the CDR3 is TGTGCCAGTAGGACAGCGGGGTTCACCGGGGAGCTGTTTTTT.

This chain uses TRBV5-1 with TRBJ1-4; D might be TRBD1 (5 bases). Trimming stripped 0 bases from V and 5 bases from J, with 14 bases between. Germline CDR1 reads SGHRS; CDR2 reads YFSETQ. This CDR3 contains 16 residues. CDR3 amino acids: CASSLAPQGANEKLFF. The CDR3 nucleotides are TGCGCCAGCAGCTTGGCCCCCCAGGGTGCAAATGAAAAACTGTTTTTT.

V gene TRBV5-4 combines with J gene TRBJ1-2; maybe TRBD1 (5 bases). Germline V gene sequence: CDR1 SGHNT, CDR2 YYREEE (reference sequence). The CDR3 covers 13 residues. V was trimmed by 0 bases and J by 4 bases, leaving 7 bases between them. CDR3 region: CASSLDRSYGYTF. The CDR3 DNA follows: TGTGCCAGCAGCTTGGACAGGAGCTATGGCTACACCTTC.

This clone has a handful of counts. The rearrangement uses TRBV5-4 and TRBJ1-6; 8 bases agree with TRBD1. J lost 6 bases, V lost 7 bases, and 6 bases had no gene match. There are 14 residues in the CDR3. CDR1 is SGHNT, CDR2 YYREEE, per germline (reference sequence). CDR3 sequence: CASASDRGNSPLHF. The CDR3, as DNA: TGTGCCAGCGCTAGCGACAGGGGTAATTCACCCCTCCACTTT. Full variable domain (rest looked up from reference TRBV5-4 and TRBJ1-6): ETGVTQSPTHLIKTRGQQVTLRCSSQSGHNTVSWYQQALGQGPQFIFQYYREEENGRGNFPPRFSGLQFPNYSSELNVNALELDDSALYLCASASDRGNSPLHFGNGTRLTVT.

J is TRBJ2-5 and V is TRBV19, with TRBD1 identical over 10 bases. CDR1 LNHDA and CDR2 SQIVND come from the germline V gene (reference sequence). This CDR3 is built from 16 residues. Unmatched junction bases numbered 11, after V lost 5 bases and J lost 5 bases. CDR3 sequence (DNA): TGTGCCAGTAGTCGACAGGGGGCGAGGTCGTCTGAGACCCAGTACTTC. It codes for CASSRQGARSSETQYF. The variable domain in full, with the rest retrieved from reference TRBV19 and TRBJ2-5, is DGGITQSPKYLFRKEGQNVTLSCEQNLNHDAMYWYRQDPGQGLRLIYYSQIVNDFQKGDIAEGYSVSREKKESFPLTVTSAQKNPTAFYLCASSRQGARSSETQYFGPGTRLLVL.

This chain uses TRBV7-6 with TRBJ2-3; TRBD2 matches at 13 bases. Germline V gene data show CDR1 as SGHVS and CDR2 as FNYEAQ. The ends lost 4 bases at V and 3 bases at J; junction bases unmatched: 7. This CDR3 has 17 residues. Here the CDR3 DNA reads TGTGCCAGCAGCTCCACTAGCGGGGGGGCCTTTACAGATACGCAGTATTTT. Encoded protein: CASSSTSGGAFTDTQYF.

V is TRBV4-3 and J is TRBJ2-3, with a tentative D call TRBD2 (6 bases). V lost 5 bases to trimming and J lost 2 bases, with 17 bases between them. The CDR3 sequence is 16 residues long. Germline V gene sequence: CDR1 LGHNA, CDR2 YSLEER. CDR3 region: CASSAGPRSLTDTQYF. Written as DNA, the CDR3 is TGCGCCAGCAGCGCGGGACCCAGATCCCTCACAGATACGCAGTATTTT.

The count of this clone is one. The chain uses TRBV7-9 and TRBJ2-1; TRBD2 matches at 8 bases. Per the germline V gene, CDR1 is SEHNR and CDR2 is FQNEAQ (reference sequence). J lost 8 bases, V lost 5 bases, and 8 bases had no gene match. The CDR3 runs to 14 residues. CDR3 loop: CASSPLTSVDEQFF. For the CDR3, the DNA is TGTGCCAGCAGCCCACTGACTAGCGTGGATGAGCAGTTCTTC.

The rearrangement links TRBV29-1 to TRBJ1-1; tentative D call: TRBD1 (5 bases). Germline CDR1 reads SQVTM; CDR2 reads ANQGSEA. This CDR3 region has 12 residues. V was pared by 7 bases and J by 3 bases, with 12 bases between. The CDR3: CSAQGGDTEAFF. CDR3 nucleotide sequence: TGCAGCGCCCAGGGCGGGGACACTGAAGCTTTCTTT.

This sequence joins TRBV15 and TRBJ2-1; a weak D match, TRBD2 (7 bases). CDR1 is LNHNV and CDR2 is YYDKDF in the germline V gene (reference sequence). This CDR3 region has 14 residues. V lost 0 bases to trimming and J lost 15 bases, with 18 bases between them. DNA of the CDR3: TGTGCCACCAGCAGAGATAGGGGGGGACCCCGGTGGTTCTTC. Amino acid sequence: CATSRDRGGPRWFF.

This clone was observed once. Written as DNA, the CDR3 is TGTGCCAGCAGTCCGACAGGACTCCCCTACGAGCAGTACTTC. Translating it yields CASSPTGLPYEQYF. The chain uses TRBV27 and TRBJ2-7; tentatively, D is TRBD1 (6 bases). Trimming stripped 5 bases from V and 2 bases from J, with 13 bases between. The CDR3 sequence is 14 residues long. CDR1 is MNHEY and CDR2 is SMNVEV in the germline V gene (reference sequence).

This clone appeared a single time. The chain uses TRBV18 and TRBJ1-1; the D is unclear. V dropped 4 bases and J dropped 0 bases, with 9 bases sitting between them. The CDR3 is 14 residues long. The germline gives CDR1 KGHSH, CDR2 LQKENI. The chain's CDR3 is CASSLRKLNTEAFF. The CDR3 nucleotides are TGTGCCAGCTCACTGAGGAAATTGAACACTGAAGCTTTCTTT.

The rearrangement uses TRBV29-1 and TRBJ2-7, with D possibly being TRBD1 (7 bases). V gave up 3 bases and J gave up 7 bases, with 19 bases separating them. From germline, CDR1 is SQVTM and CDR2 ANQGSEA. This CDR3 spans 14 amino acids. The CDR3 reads CSVEGGKGANEQYF. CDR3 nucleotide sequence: TGCAGCGTTGAGGGAGGTAAGGGGGCGAATGAGCAGTACTTC.

CDR3 amino acids: CASSEELWGGGAGEQFF. The CDR3 nucleotides are TGTGCCAGCAGTGAAGAATTATGGGGCGGGGGGGCAGGTGAGCAGTTCTTC. The rearrangement uses TRBV6-1 and TRBJ2-1; the match to TRBD2 covers 9 bases. This CDR3 region has 17 residues. Germline lookup yields CDR1 MNHNS and CDR2 SASEGT. Trimming took 1 base from V and 9 from J; bases not matched to a gene: 13.

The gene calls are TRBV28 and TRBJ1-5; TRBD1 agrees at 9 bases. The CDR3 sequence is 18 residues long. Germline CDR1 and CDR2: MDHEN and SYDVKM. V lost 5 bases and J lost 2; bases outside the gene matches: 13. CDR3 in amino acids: CASSGMGQGLLGNQPQHF. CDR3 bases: TGTGCCAGCAGTGGGATGGGACAGGGATTGCTAGGCAATCAGCCCCAGCATTTT.

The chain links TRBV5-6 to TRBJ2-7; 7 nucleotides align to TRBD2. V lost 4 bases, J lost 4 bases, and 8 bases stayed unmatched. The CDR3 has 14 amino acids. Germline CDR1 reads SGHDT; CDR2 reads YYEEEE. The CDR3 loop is CASSPGGRGYEQYF. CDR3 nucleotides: TGTGCCAGCAGCCCCGGCGGGAGAGGATACGAGCAGTACTTC.

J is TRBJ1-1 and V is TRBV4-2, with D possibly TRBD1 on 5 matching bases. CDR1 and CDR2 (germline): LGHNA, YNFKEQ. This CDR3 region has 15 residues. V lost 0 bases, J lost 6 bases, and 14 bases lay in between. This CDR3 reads CASSQEFNRHSEAFF. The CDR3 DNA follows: TGTGCCAGCAGCCAAGAGTTTAACAGGCACTCTGAAGCTTTCTTT.